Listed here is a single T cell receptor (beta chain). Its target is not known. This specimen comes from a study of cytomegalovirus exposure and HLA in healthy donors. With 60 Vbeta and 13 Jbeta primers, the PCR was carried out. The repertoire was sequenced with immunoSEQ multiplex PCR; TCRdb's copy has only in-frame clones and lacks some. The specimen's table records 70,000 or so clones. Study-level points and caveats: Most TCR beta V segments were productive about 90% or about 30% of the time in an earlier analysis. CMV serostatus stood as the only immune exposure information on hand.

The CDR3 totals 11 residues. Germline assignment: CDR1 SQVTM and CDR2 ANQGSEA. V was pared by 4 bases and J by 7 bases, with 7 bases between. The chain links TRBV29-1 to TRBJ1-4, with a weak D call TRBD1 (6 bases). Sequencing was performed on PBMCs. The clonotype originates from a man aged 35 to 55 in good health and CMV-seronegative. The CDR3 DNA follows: TGCAGCGTTGCGGACAGTGAAAAACTGTTTTTT. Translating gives CSVADSEKLFF.